This T cell receptor (beta chain) was captured in a study of blood T cell repertoires in COVID-19. Background on the study: Cohort 3 recovered donors had two negative PCRs, clearance, or symptom resolution. Samples taken during acute and convalescent COVID-19 were collected in the United States, Italy and Spain.

The junction had 11 bases not matched to a gene; V was cut back by 3 bases and J by 6 bases. The length of the CDR3 is 18 residues. Germline values: CDR1 LNHDA, CDR2 SQIVND (reference sequence). Source study methods: The assay estimated nucleated cells by amplifying reference gene primers. Data came from immunoSEQ multiplex PCR; TCRdb stores just in-frame clones and leaves some out. V, J and clone size were drawn from that table, and D and trimming were deduced from the DNA. The sample has 150,000 to 200,000 clones; about 80% are singletons. Participants were placed into cohorts based on the clinical history they reported.

This receptor was identified in a woman between 70 and 85 years old in a cohort exposed to, infected with or recovered from COVID-19 (not recorded which). The sequenced sample was PBMCs or T cells enriched from blood (not recorded which). The rearrangement links TRBV19 to TRBJ2-1, with 13 nucleotides matching TRBD2. The CDR3 loop is CASSIHELAGGLANEQFF. The CDR3 coding sequence is TGTGCCAGTAGTATCCACGAACTAGCGGGAGGGCTTGCCAATGAGCAGTTCTTC.